The T cell receptor beta chain described here comes from a study of blood T cell repertoires in COVID-19. As for the study in general: Samples taken during acute and convalescent COVID-19 were collected in the United States, Italy and Spain.

Per the germline V gene, CDR1 is SGHVS and CDR2 is FQNEAQ. Trimming pared 5 bases from V and 2 bases from J, leaving 12 bases between. The length of the CDR3 is 15 residues. The assay was immunoSEQ multiplex PCR, and TCRdb's table has in-frame clones only and misses some. This sample yields about 310,000 clones, of which about 90% are seen a single time; less than 9.5% belongs to the top ten. Symptom resolution, clearance, or two negative PCRs marked donors in Cohort 3 as recovered. The sequence came from a woman between 25 and 40 years old who had recovered from COVID-19. The rearrangement uses TRBV7-8 and TRBJ2-2, with TRBD2 as a possible D gene (5 bases). Sample: PBMCs or T cells enriched from blood (not recorded which). The CDR3 bases are TGTGCCAGCAGCGCAGGACTTATCAACACCGGGGAGCTGTTTTTT. This encodes CASSAGLINTGELFF.